A single sample is the source of the 13 T cell receptor beta chains below, sequenced in a study of shared clonotypes between healthy human individuals. Produced via immunoSEQ multiplex PCR; TCRdb's table is partial and in-frame only. The profile shows about 980,000 clones, more than 75% of them singletons. Sequences were obtained from memory CD4+ T cells sorted from blood. Subset reported: CD45RA-negative fraction. The receptors shown here come from a man younger than 35 in good health.

The sample holds a few counts of this clone. This sample also contains other DNA sequences that code for the same CDR3. The chain carries TRBV9 and TRBJ1-3; tentative D call: TRBD1 (5 bases). V lost 0 bases to trimming and J lost 3 bases, with 10 bases between them. Per germline, CDR1 SGDLS and CDR2 YYNGEE. CDR3 length: 15 residues. CDR3: CASSVGPGSGNTIYF. CDR3 sequence (DNA): TGTGCCAGCAGCGTAGGGCCAGGGAGTGGAAACACCATATATTTT.

In the case of this clone: The same CDR3 arises from other DNA sequences in this sample as well. This rearrangement joins TRBV10-3 to TRBJ1-5; 7 positions agree with TRBD1. V was clipped by 5 bases and J by 1 base; unmatched bases: 2. CDR3 length: 14 residues. The germline V gene has CDR1 ENHRY and CDR2 SYGVKD. The CDR3 bases are TGTGCCATCAGTCGGGACAGCAGCAATCAGCCCCAGCATTTT. Protein: CAISRDSSNQPQHF.

This clone was counted at least ten times. The V and J genes are TRBV7-9 and TRBJ2-5; D unresolved. This CDR3 contains 14 residues. From germline, CDR1 is SEHNR and CDR2 FQNEAQ (reference sequence). Trimming removed 1 base from V and 4 bases from J, with 10 bases in between. The CDR3: CASSLGVSGETQYF. DNA of the CDR3: TGTGCCAGCAGCTTAGGGGTTAGTGGAGAGACCCAGTACTTC. The variable domain in full, with the rest retrieved from reference TRBV7-9 and TRBJ2-5, is DTGVSQNPRHKITKRGQNVTFRCDPISEHNRLYWYRQTLGQGPEFLTYFQNEAQLEKSRLLSDRFSAERPKGSFSTLEIQRTEQGDSAMYLCASSLGVSGETQYFGPGTRLLVL.

The chain recombines TRBV5-4 with TRBJ2-2; 13 nucleotides line up with TRBD2. V lost 5 bases and J lost 5; bases outside the gene matches: 9. CDR1 and CDR2 (germline): SGHNT, YYREEE (reference sequence). CDR3 length equals 17 residues. The CDR3, as DNA: TGTGCCAGCAGGGTACTAGCGGGAGGGCGCGGGACCGGGGAGCTGTTTTTT. This encodes CASRVLAGGRGTGELFF. The whole variable domain, filled in from reference TRBV5-4 and TRBJ2-2, reads ETGVTQSPTHLIKTRGQQVTLRCSSQSGHNTVSWYQQALGQGPQFIFQYYREEENGRGNFPPRFSGLQFPNYSSELNVNALELDDSALYLCASRVLAGGRGTGELFFGEGSRLTVL.

A single count supports this clone. This chain uses TRBV18 with TRBJ2-7, with D tentatively TRBD2 (5 bases). Germline assignment: CDR1 KGHSH and CDR2 LQKENI. Deletions cut 3 bases from V and 2 bases from J, with 23 bases between. The CDR3 is 18 amino acids. CDR3 in amino acids: CASSPSLRGVQITYEQYF. CDR3 DNA: TGTGCCAGCTCACCCTCCCTCCGGGGAGTACAAATTACCTACGAGCAGTACTTC.

The J gene is TRBJ2-1, the V gene TRBV30; 14 nucleotides line up with TRBD2. V was clipped by 4 bases and J by 5 bases; unmatched bases: 1. This CDR3 has 14 residues. CDR1 is GTSNPN and CDR2 is SVGIG in the germline V gene (reference sequence). CDR3 protein: CAWMTSGGDNEQFF. For the CDR3, the DNA is TGTGCCTGGATGACTAGCGGGGGGGACAATGAGCAGTTCTTC.

The sample holds a few counts of this clone. At one boundary the junction diverges from the germline segment, which might be a read error. The chain links TRBV7-7 to TRBJ2-1, with 8 nucleotides matching TRBD2. This CDR3 is built from 14 residues. The germline V gene encodes CDR1 SSHAT and CDR2 FNYEAQ (reference sequence). The CDR3 DNA reads as TGTGCTAGCAGCCCGGGACTAGAGATCGATGAGCAGTTCTTC. Its protein product is CASSPGLEIDEQFF.

The V call is TRBV10-3, the J call TRBJ2-7; D ambiguous. Germline V lookup: CDR1 ENHRY, CDR2 SYGVKD. Trimming removed 6 bases at V and 0 bases at J, with 12 bases between. CDR3 length: 14 amino acids. The CDR3 spells CAIRAATSSYEQYF. The CDR3, as DNA: TGTGCCATCAGGGCGGCCACCAGCTCCTACGAGCAGTACTTC.

This clone was counted between two and nine times. This sequence joins TRBV5-4 and TRBJ2-7; the match to TRBD2 covers 7 bases. The CDR3 is 15 residues long. In germline, CDR1 is SGHNT, CDR2 YYREEE (reference sequence). V was pared by 4 bases and J by 3 bases, with 10 bases of the junction left unmatched. This CDR3 is CASSAAGAQGYEQYF. The CDR3 region has the DNA TGTGCCAGCAGCGCGGCGGGAGCCCAGGGCTACGAGCAGTACTTC.

V and J are TRBV7-2 and TRBJ1-3; no firm D call. Germline V gene data show CDR1 as SGHTA and CDR2 as FQGNSA. Trimming took 2 bases from V and 4 from J, leaving 9 bases between them. CDR3 length equals 14 residues. The CDR3 protein is CASSLYTRGNTIYF. As DNA, the CDR3 is TGTGCCAGCAGCTTATATACGAGGGGAAACACCATATATTTT.

Here the CDR3 DNA reads TGTGCCAGTAGTATGGGGTTAGACACCGGGGAGCTGTTTTTT. Amino acid sequence: CASSMGLDTGELFF. The V gene is TRBV19, the J gene TRBJ2-2; D is ambiguous. The V end was cut by 3 bases, the J end by 3 bases, with 8 bases between. CDR1 and CDR2 from the germline V gene are LNHDA and SQIVND (reference sequence). The CDR3 has 14 amino acids.

This chain uses TRBV5-4 with TRBJ2-4; D gene uncertain. The V gene lost 4 bases and the J gene lost 6 bases, with 11 bases spanning the gap. Germline V CDR1 and CDR2: SGHNT, YYREEE (reference sequence). This CDR3 comprises 13 residues. This chain's CDR3 is CASSTYGPNIQYF. CDR3 coding DNA: TGTGCCAGCAGCACCTACGGCCCAAACATTCAGTACTTC.

The rearrangement links TRBV28 to TRBJ1-5, with 10 bases lining up with TRBD1. The CDR3 totals 15 residues. The V and J ends lost 4 bases and 9 bases, in that order; junction bases with no gene match: 9. Per germline, CDR1 MDHEN and CDR2 SYDVKM. The CDR3 sequence is CASSSGQGEHRPQHF. Written as DNA, the CDR3 is TGTGCCAGCAGTTCCGGACAGGGGGAACATCGGCCCCAGCATTTT. Full variable domain (missing parts from reference TRBV28 and TRBJ1-5): DVKVTQSSRYLVKRTGEKVFLECVQDMDHENMFWYRQDPGLGLRLIYFSYDVKMKEKGDIPEGYSVSREKKERFSLILESASTNQTSMYLCASSSGQGEHRPQHFGDGTRLSIL.